Each of the 18 T cell receptor beta chains below was sequenced from the same sample in a study of blood T cell repertoires in COVID-19. The repertoire was sequenced with immunoSEQ multiplex PCR; TCRdb's copy has only in-frame clones and lacks some. The sample records about 370,000 clones, 75% to 90% being singletons. The specimen sequenced was PBMCs or T cells enriched from blood (not recorded which). These receptors all come from a man aged 18 to 30 who had recovered from COVID-19.

This sequence joins TRBV9 and TRBJ2-7; 9 nucleotides line up with TRBD1. This CDR3 is built from 14 residues. Germline lookup yields CDR1 SGDLS and CDR2 YYNGEE. After removal of 3 bases from V and 4 bases from J, the junction contained 5 bases not matched to a gene. CDR3 DNA sequence: TGTGCCAGCAGCGATGGACAGGGGACTTACGAGCAGTACTTC. Its protein is CASSDGQGTYEQYF.

The gene calls are TRBV7-6 and TRBJ1-3; maybe TRBD1 (6 bases). This CDR3 region has 14 residues. Germline CDR1 is SGHVS and CDR2 is FNYEAQ. Deletions cut 5 bases from V and 4 bases from J, with 12 bases between. The CDR3 sequence: CASSTGTAGNTIYF. In nucleotides, the CDR3 is TGTGCCAGCAGCACAGGGACGGCCGGAAACACCATATATTTT.

This chain links TRBV10-2 with TRBJ2-4; TRBD1 agrees at 7 bases. V shed 2 bases and J 2 bases; nucleotides not matched to a gene: 3. The CDR3 length is 15 residues. Germline V gene sequence: CDR1 WSHSY, CDR2 SAAADI. The CDR3 loop is CASSENRGPKNIQYF. In DNA, the CDR3 is TGCGCCAGCAGTGAGAATAGGGGGCCCAAAAACATTCAGTACTTC.

This clone was observed a few times. The rearrangement links TRBV6-5 to TRBJ2-6; possibly TRBD1 for D (6 bases). The CDR3 sequence is 14 residues long. Trimming removed 6 bases at V and 4 bases at J, with 10 bases between. The germline CDR1 and CDR2 sequences are MNHEY and SVGAGI. The CDR3 protein is CASRQGPGANVLTF. For the CDR3, the DNA is TGTGCCAGCAGACAGGGTCCCGGGGCCAACGTCCTGACTTTC.

This chain uses TRBV4-2 with TRBJ1-3; no firm D call. Germline V CDR1 and CDR2: LGHNA, YNFKEQ. V lost 0 bases and J 4 bases, leaving 7 bases between the germline ends. CDR3 length: 14 residues. As DNA, the CDR3 is TGTGCCAGCAGCCAAGACAGAAACGGAAACACCATATATTTT. Translation gives CASSQDRNGNTIYF.

The J gene is TRBJ1-5, the V gene TRBV7-8; D may be TRBD1 (5 bases). The CDR3 runs to 15 residues. Germline assignment: CDR1 SGHVS and CDR2 FQNEAQ. With 1 base removed from V and 5 bases from J, the gap between germline ends came to 12 bases. CDR3 sequence reads: CASSLGGATYQPQHF. In nucleotides, the CDR3 is TGTGCCAGCAGCTTAGGCGGGGCCACTTATCAGCCCCAGCATTTT.

V usage is TRBV27 and J usage is TRBJ1-1; 9 bases map to TRBD1. After removal of 6 bases from V and 3 bases from J, the junction contained 5 bases not matched to a gene. CDR1 and CDR2 (germline): MNHEY, SMNVEV (reference sequence). The CDR3 consists of 14 residues. Here the CDR3 reads CASSRQGEYTEAFF. CDR3 DNA: TGTGCCAGCAGCAGACAGGGGGAATACACTGAAGCTTTCTTT.

The chain combines TRBV7-9 with TRBJ2-7; unclear D gene. Germline loops: CDR1 SEHNR, CDR2 FQNEAQ (reference sequence). The CDR3 extends over 16 amino acids. The V and J ends lost 0 bases and 0 bases respectively, with 12 bases between them. CDR3 nucleotide sequence: TGTGCCAGCAGCTTAGCGGGCAAGGCCAGCTCCTACGAGCAGTACTTC. It translates to CASSLAGKASSYEQYF.

V gene TRBV10-2 combines with J gene TRBJ1-2, with D uncertain. Germline loops: CDR1 WSHSY, CDR2 SAAADI. The CDR3 contains 11 residues. Deletions cut 3 bases from V and 5 bases from J, with 4 bases between. DNA of the CDR3: TGCGCCAGCAGTGACCGTTATGGCTACACCTTC. This translates into CASSDRYGYTF.

With respect to this clone: This CDR3 is also generated by other DNA sequences in the sample. The chain couples TRBV27 to TRBJ1-5; TRBD1 aligns across 8 bases. Per the germline V gene, CDR1 is MNHEY and CDR2 is SMNVEV (reference sequence). V dropped 2 bases and J dropped 4; count of bases not matched to a gene: 4. The CDR3 is 15 amino acids. CDR3 in amino acids: CASSLGTGGNQPQHF. In nucleotides, the CDR3 is TGTGCCAGCAGTTTAGGAACAGGGGGGAATCAGCCCCAGCATTTT.

The CDR3 loop is CASSVVIANSSGNTIYF. The CDR3 DNA reads TGTGCCAGCAGCGTAGTAATCGCCAACTCGTCTGGAAACACCATATATTTT. The chain employs TRBV9 and TRBJ1-3; D call uncertain. Germline CDR1 is SGDLS and CDR2 is YYNGEE. The CDR3 runs 17 residues. Trimming cost V 0 bases and J 1 base, with 14 bases left between them.

The gene calls are TRBV5-1 and TRBJ2-2; 9 bases agree with TRBD1. J gave up 3 bases and V 1 base, and 4 bases lay outside the gene matches. This CDR3 is 16 amino acids long. Germline V lookup: CDR1 SGHRS, CDR2 YFSETQ. CDR3 coding DNA: TGCGCCAGCAGCTTGTTGGGACAGGGTGACACCGGGGAGCTGTTTTTT. Translating gives CASSLLGQGDTGELFF.

V is TRBV5-5 and J is TRBJ1-2; 8 bases are shared with TRBD1. This CDR3 is built from 15 residues. V lost 0 bases, J lost 2 bases, and 3 bases stayed unmatched. Germline-derived CDR1 and CDR2 are SGHKS and YYEKEE (reference sequence). Here the CDR3 DNA reads TGTGCCAGCAGCTTGGGGACAGGGATGAACTATGGCTACACCTTC. Protein product: CASSLGTGMNYGYTF. The complete variable domain, with remaining parts taken from reference TRBV5-5 and TRBJ1-2, reads DAGVTQSPTHLIKTRGQQVTLRCSPISGHKSVSWYQQVLGQGPQFIFQYYEKEERGRGNFPDRFSARQFPNYSSELNVNALLLGDSALYLCASSLGTGMNYGYTFGSGTRLTVV.

The rearrangement links TRBV29-1 to TRBJ2-3; 8 nucleotides line up with TRBD2. Per germline, CDR1 SQVTM and CDR2 ANQGSEA. This CDR3 contains 18 residues. The ends lost 7 bases at V and 0 bases at J; junction bases unmatched: 18. The chain's CDR3 is CSAEGVRTSRTSTDTQYF. The CDR3 region has the DNA TGCAGCGCCGAAGGGGTTCGGACTAGCCGAACTAGCACAGATACGCAGTATTTT.

This chain links TRBV20-1 with TRBJ1-5; 8 bases map to TRBD1. Germline lookup yields CDR1 DFQATT and CDR2 SNEGSKA (reference sequence). The CDR3 runs 17 residues. J was trimmed by 3 bases and V by 3 bases; bases with no gene match: 13. In nucleotides, the CDR3 is TGCAGTGCTAGTTCCCCTAAGGACAGGGCGAACAATCAGCCCCAGCATTTT. Its translation is CSASSPKDRANNQPQHF.

The chain recombines TRBV19 with TRBJ1-6; 7 bases align to TRBD1. Germline loops: CDR1 LNHDA, CDR2 SQIVND (reference sequence). The CDR3 runs to 18 residues. V lost 2 bases and J lost 4; bases outside the gene matches: 11. Here the CDR3 reads CASSILGKQGSYNSPLHF. The CDR3 DNA is TGTGCCAGTAGTATACTAGGCAAACAGGGGTCGTATAATTCACCCCTCCACTTT.

This clone came up a few times. The CDR3 DNA is TGTGCCAGCAGCTTAGTAGGGGAAGGCGGCGAGCAGTACTTC. This encodes CASSLVGEGGEQYF. This chain connects TRBV7-6 to TRBJ2-7, with D perhaps TRBD1 (5 bases). Germline V CDR1 and CDR2: SGHVS, FNYEAQ. This CDR3 region has 14 residues. V was pared by 1 base and J by 6 bases, with 13 bases between.

V is TRBV5-1 and J is TRBJ2-3; 7 nucleotides line up with TRBD2. The CDR3 loop spans 15 amino acids. From germline, CDR1 is SGHRS and CDR2 YFSETQ. V trimming: 6 bases; J trimming: 4 bases; junction bases outside the gene matches: 11. CDR3: CASKLTGGRADTQYF. The CDR3 nucleotides are TGCGCCAGCAAGCTGACGGGGGGACGAGCAGATACGCAGTATTTT. Full variable domain (outside the CDR3, taken from reference TRBV5-1 and TRBJ2-3): KAGVTQTPRYLIKTRGQQVTLSCSPISGHRSVSWYQQTPGQGLQFLFEYFSETQRNKGNFPGRFSGRQFSNSRSEMNVSTLELGDSALYLCASKLTGGRADTQYFGPGTRLTVL.